This T cell receptor beta chain was recorded in a study of shared clonotypes between healthy human individuals. Findings of the study overall: The study found about 5% of naive CD4 clonotypes shared across four donors.

Genomic DNA from each subset was divided evenly over several immunoSEQ plates. Using 200 ng DNA, 30,000 to 35,000 T cell genomes, the sorted-subset replicate PCRs were run. Profiling relied on immunoSEQ multiplex PCR, and the TCRdb table lists in-frame clones only, not all of them. The table includes around 2,000,000 clones, about 95% detected once. As to this clone: The target antigen is unknown.

With 1 base clipped from V and 2 bases from J, the junction kept 2 bases outside the gene matches. The length of the CDR3 is 15 residues. Germline-derived CDR1 and CDR2 are ENHRY and SYGVKD. The receptor was isolated from a man younger than 35 in good health. Specimen: naive CD4+ T cells sorted from blood. The sample's subset: CD45RA+ positively selected. The V and J genes are TRBV10-3 and TRBJ2-3; 8 nucleotides line up with TRBD2. CDR3 residues: CAISELRGDTDTQYF. The CDR3 DNA is TGTGCCATCAGTGAGTTGCGGGGGGACACAGATACGCAGTATTTT.